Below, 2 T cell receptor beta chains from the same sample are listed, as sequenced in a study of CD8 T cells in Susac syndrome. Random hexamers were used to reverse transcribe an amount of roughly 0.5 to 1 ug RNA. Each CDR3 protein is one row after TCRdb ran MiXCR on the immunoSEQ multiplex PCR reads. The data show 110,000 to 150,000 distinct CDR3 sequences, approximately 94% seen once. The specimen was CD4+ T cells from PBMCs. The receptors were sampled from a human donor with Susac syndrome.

The CDR3 loop is CASTERGRKLFF. The CDR3 coding sequence is TGTGCCAGCACCGAACGGGGGCGGAAACTGTTTTTT. The V call is TRBV12-3 or TRBV12-4, the J call TRBJ1-4, with D possibly being TRBD1 (6 bases). The V gene lost 7 bases and the J gene lost 11 bases, with 14 bases spanning the gap. This CDR3 spans 12 amino acids.

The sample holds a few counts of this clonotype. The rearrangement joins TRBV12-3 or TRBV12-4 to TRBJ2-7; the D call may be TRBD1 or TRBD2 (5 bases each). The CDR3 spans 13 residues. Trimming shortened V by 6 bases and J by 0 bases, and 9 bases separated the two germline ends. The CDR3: CASSLGVSYEQYF. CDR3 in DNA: TGTGCCAGCAGCTTGGGGGTCTCCTACGAGCAGTACTTC.